This T cell receptor (beta chain) is from a study of siplizumab effects on memory and regulatory T cells. Findings and caveats of the study: The drug siplizumab significantly decreased the alloreactive sequences that could be traced to unstimulated CD4+ memory cells.

Assay: immunoSEQ multiplex PCR; the TCRdb copy retains only in-frame clones and omits some. This table holds 90,000 to 95,000 clones, roughly 96% found once. For this clone: Its antigen is not identified.

CDR1 is MGHRA, CDR2 YSYEKL, per germline. Trimming cost V 4 bases and J 6 bases, with 15 bases left between them. CDR3 size: 14 residues. Using a few donor pairs, the authors sequenced unstimulated naive, memory, effector memory and TEMRA subsets. This TCR derives from a human donor in good health. Material: naive CD4+ T cells sorted from blood. The J gene is TRBJ1-1, the V gene TRBV4-1; perhaps TRBD1 as D (6 bases). DNA for the CDR3: TGCGCCAGCAGCCTTCCCGGGGGGCGGGCTGAAGCTTTCTTT. Its translation: CASSLPGGRAEAFF.